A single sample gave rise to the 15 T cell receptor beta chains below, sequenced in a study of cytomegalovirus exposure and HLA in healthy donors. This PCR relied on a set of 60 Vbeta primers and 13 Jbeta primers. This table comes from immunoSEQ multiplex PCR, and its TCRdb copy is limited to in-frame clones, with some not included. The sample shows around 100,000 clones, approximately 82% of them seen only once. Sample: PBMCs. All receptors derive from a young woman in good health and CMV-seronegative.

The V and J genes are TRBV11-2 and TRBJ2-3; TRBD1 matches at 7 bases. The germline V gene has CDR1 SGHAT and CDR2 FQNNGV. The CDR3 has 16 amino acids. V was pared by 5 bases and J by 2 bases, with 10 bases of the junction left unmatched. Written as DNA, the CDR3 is TGTGCCAGCAGCCTCGGGACGGGGACAGACACAGATACGCAGTATTTT. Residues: CASSLGTGTDTDTQYF.

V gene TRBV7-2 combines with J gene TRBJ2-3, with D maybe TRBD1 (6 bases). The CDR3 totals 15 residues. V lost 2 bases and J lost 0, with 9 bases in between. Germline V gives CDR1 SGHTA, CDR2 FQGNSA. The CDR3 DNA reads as TGTGCCAGCAGCTTAACAGGGATGAGCACAGATACGCAGTATTTT. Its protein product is CASSLTGMSTDTQYF.

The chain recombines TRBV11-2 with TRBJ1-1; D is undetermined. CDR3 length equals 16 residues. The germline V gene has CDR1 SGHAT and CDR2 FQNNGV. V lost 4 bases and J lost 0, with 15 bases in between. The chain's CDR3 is CASSSLRVTMNTEAFF. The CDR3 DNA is TGTGCCAGCAGCTCCCTCCGGGTCACTATGAACACTGAAGCTTTCTTT.

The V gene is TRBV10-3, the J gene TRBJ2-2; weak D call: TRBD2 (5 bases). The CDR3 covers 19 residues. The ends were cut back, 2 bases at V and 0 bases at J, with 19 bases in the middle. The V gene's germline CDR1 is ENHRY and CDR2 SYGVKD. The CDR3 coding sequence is TGTGCCATCAGTGAGACCCCGTCCCAGGCGGAGGCGAACACCGGGGAGCTGTTTTTT. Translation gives CAISETPSQAEANTGELFF.

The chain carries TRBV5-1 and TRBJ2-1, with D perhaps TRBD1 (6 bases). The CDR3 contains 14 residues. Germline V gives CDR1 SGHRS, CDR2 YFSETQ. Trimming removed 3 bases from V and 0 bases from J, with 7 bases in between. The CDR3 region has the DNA TGCGCCAGCAGCTCAGGGGACTCCTACAATGAGCAGTTCTTC. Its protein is CASSSGDSYNEQFF.

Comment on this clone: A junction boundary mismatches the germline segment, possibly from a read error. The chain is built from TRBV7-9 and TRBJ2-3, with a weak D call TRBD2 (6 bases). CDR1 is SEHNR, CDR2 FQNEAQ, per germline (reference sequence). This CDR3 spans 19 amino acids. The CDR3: CSSSLERSGGREEPDTQYF. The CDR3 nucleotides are TGTTCCAGCAGCTTAGAGAGGTCCGGAGGGCGCGAAGAACCAGATACGCAGTATTTT.

CDR3 amino acids: CAISPVGSYEQYF. CDR3 in DNA: TGTGCCATCAGTCCCGTGGGGAGCTACGAGCAGTACTTC. The J gene is TRBJ2-5, the V gene TRBV10-3, with D possibly matching TRBD2 (5 bases). TRBJ2-7 matches the DNA end more closely, so the J call is doubtful. Germline V gives CDR1 ENHRY, CDR2 SYGVKD. This CDR3 is 13 amino acids long.

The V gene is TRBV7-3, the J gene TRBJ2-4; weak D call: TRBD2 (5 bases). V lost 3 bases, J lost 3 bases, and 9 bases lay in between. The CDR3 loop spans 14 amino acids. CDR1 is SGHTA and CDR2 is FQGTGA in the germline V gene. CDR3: CASSLEADKNIQYF. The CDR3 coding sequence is TGTGCCAGCAGCTTGGAAGCGGACAAAAACATTCAGTACTTC.

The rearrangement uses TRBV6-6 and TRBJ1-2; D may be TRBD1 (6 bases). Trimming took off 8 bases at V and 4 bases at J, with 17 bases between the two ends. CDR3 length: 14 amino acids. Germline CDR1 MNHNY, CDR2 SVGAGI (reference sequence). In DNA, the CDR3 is TGTGCCAGCGTGGACAGTGGAGTTGGCTATGGCTACACCTTC. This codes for CASVDSGVGYGYTF.

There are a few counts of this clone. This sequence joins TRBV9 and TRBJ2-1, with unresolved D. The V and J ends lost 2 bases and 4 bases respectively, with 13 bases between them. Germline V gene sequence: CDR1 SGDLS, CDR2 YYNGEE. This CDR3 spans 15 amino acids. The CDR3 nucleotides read TGTGCCAGCAGCGTTTTAGGTCAGGCTTACAATGAGCAGTTCTTC. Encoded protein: CASSVLGQAYNEQFF.

CDR3 in DNA: TGTGCCAGCAGTTTATGGCAGAACACCGGGGAGCTGTTTTTT. It yields the protein CASSLWQNTGELFF. The chain carries TRBV27 and TRBJ2-2; D unresolved. V was trimmed by 1 base and J by 1 base, leaving 4 bases between them. Per germline, CDR1 MNHEY and CDR2 SMNVEV (reference sequence). This CDR3 has 14 residues.

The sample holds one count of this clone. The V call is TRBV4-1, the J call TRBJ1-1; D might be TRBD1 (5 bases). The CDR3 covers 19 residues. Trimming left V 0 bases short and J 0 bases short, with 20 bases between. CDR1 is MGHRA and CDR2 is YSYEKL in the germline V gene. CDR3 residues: CASSQDRRGYAGLNTEAFF. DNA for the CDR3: TGCGCCAGCAGCCAAGATCGTAGGGGATACGCCGGCCTGAACACTGAAGCTTTCTTT.

This chain's CDR3 is CASSPRPGRNTGELFF. As DNA, the CDR3 is TGCGCCAGCAGCCCGCGGCCGGGGAGGAACACCGGGGAGCTGTTTTTT. The V gene is TRBV4-3, the J gene TRBJ2-2, with a possible D match to TRBD2 (5 bases). Deletions cut 4 bases from V and 1 base from J, with 13 bases between. CDR1 is LGHNA, CDR2 YSLEER, per germline. This CDR3 comprises 16 residues.

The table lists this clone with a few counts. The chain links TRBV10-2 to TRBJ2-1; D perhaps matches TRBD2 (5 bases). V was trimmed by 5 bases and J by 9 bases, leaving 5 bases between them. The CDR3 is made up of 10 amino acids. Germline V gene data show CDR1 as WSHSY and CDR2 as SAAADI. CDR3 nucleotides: TGCGCCAGCAGTAGCGGTGAGCAGTTCTTC. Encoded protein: CASSSGEQFF.

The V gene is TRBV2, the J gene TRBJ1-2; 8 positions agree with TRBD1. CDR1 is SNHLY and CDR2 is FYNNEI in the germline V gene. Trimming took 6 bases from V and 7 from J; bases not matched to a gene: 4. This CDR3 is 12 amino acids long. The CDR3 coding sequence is TGTGCCAGCAGCGTACAGGGGGGTGGCTACACCTTC. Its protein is CASSVQGGGYTF.